These 25 T cell receptor beta chains share one sample of origin, sequenced in a study of blood T cell repertoires in COVID-19. Repertoires were generated with immunoSEQ multiplex PCR, while TCRdb's copy carries only in-frame clones and drops some. The data hold roughly 250,000 clones, with more than 85% observed a single time. Input material: peripheral blood. The receptors originated from a man aged 25 to 40 with acute or convalescent COVID-19.

J is TRBJ1-1 and V is TRBV4-1, with 7 positions matching TRBD1. The CDR3 runs to 15 residues. V gave up 3 bases and J gave up 1 base; unmatched junction bases: 5. The germline gives CDR1 MGHRA, CDR2 YSYEKL. Here the CDR3 DNA reads TGCGCCAGCAGCCACCCACAGGGGAGGAACACTGAAGCTTTCTTT. Translated: CASSHPQGRNTEAFF.

The gene calls are TRBV7-3 and TRBJ2-1; 8 positions agree with TRBD2. CDR3 length: 15 amino acids. Germline V gene data show CDR1 as SGHTA and CDR2 as FQGTGA. V trimming: 3 bases; J trimming: 6 bases; junction bases outside the gene matches: 7. The CDR3 region has the DNA TGTGCCAGCAGCTTTCCGGGCGGGGGGACCAATGAGCAGTTCTTC. Protein: CASSFPGGGTNEQFF.

The chain employs TRBV28 and TRBJ1-2; 7 nucleotides line up with TRBD1. Losses at the gene ends were 7 bases for V and 7 bases for J; bases not matched to a gene: 15. CDR1 is MDHEN, CDR2 SYDVKM, per germline. The CDR3 sequence is 15 residues long. Written as DNA, the CDR3 is TGTGCCAGCAATCCCTCATCGGCAGGGGGTCTTGGCTACACCTTC. Translating it yields CASNPSSAGGLGYTF.

The chain carries TRBV18 and TRBJ1-5, with 7 positions matching TRBD1. The CDR3 runs 17 residues. V was clipped by 3 bases and J by 1 base; unmatched bases: 9. Per germline, CDR1 KGHSH and CDR2 LQKENI. CDR3 region: CASSPRQGEPSNQPQHF. CDR3 in DNA: TGTGCCAGCTCACCGAGGCAGGGGGAACCAAGCAATCAGCCCCAGCATTTT. Full variable domain (outside the CDR3, taken from reference TRBV18 and TRBJ1-5): NAGVMQNPRHLVRRRGQEARLRCSPMKGHSHVYWYRQLPEEGLKFMVYLQKENIIDESGMPKERFSAEFPKEGPSILRIQQVVRGDSAAYFCASSPRQGEPSNQPQHFGDGTRLSIL.

The chain has TRBV6-5 and TRBJ2-5; 7 bases match TRBD1. CDR3 length: 14 amino acids. Germline-derived CDR1 and CDR2 are MNHEY and SVGAGI. The ends lost 8 bases at V and 1 base at J; junction bases unmatched: 7. The CDR3 sequence: CASGRRTGQETQYF. The CDR3 DNA follows: TGTGCCAGCGGACGCAGGACAGGCCAAGAGACCCAGTACTTC.

This clone came up once. The chain uses TRBV28 and TRBJ1-6; D remains ambiguous. V dropped 6 bases and J dropped 0 bases, with 12 bases sitting between them. This CDR3 has 16 residues. The germline CDR1 and CDR2 sequences are MDHEN and SYDVKM. The DNA of the CDR3 is TGTGCCAGCAGGCCAAAATTTAGCTCCTATAATTCACCCCTCCACTTT. It translates to CASRPKFSSYNSPLHF.

V usage is TRBV6-5 and J usage is TRBJ1-3; D possibly corresponds to TRBD1 (5 bases). This CDR3 is built from 15 residues. Germline V gene sequence: CDR1 MNHEY, CDR2 SVGAGI. The V and J ends lost 7 bases and 0 bases respectively, with 13 bases between them. The CDR3: CASTGGTRSGNTIYF. The DNA for the CDR3 is TGTGCCAGCACGGGGGGGACTCGCTCTGGAAACACCATATATTTT.

This clone was found once. This sequence joins TRBV6-6 and TRBJ1-2; maybe TRBD1 (6 bases). Germline V gene sequence: CDR1 MNHNY, CDR2 SVGAGI (reference sequence). The CDR3 totals 12 residues. V was pared by 2 bases and J by 7 bases, with 8 bases between. DNA for the CDR3: TGTGCCAGCAGTTACCCAGGGGCTGGCTACACCTTC. This codes for CASSYPGAGYTF.

The chain combines TRBV29-1 with TRBJ1-1; TRBD1 might be the D (6 bases). The V gene lost 4 bases and the J gene lost 3 bases, with 12 bases spanning the gap. Per germline, CDR1 SQVTM and CDR2 ANQGSEA. This CDR3 has 13 residues. CDR3 nucleotides: TGCAGCGTTGCCTCAGGGGTTTACACTGAAGCTTTCTTT. Translated, it gives CSVASGVYTEAFF.

The V call is TRBV12-5, the J call TRBJ1-5; D remains ambiguous. The V end lost 6 bases, the J end lost 0 bases, and 6 bases lay between the germline ends. The CDR3 length is 13 residues. Germline loops: CDR1 LGHNT, CDR2 FRNRAP. CDR3 amino acids: CASGEVSNQPQHF. CDR3 nucleotides: TGTGCTAGTGGGGAGGTTAGCAATCAGCCCCAGCATTTT.

The rearrangement uses TRBV14 and TRBJ2-7; perhaps TRBD1 as D (5 bases). There are 13 residues in the CDR3. Germline loops: CDR1 SGHDN, CDR2 FVKESK. Trimming removed 4 bases from V and 3 bases from J, with 10 bases in between. The CDR3 reads CASSPIDSYEQYF. The CDR3 DNA sequence: TGTGCCAGCAGCCCCATTGACAGCTACGAGCAGTACTTC. Full variable domain (remainder filled in from reference TRBV14 and TRBJ2-7): EAGVTQFPSHSVIEKGQTVTLRCDPISGHDNLYWYRRVMGKEIKFLLHFVKESKQDESGMPNNRFLAERTGGTYSTLKVQPAELEDSGVYFCASSPIDSYEQYFGPGTRLTVT.

This clone has a single count. This chain connects TRBV6-6 to TRBJ1-1; D possibly corresponds to TRBD1 (6 bases). Per the germline V gene, CDR1 is MNHNY and CDR2 is SVGAGI (reference sequence). The CDR3 is 14 residues long. Trimming took off 4 bases at V and 6 bases at J, with 15 bases between the two ends. CDR3 in DNA: TGTGCCAGCAGTTCCCCATGGCAGGGGCCTGAAGCTTTCTTT. The encoded protein is CASSSPWQGPEAFF.

The rearrangement joins TRBV4-1 to TRBJ2-7, with TRBD1 as a possible D gene (5 bases). The ends were cut back, 0 bases at V and 6 bases at J, with 12 bases in the middle. From germline, CDR1 is MGHRA and CDR2 YSYEKL. The CDR3 contains 14 residues. The CDR3 sequence: CASSQEGAVPEQYF. In DNA, the CDR3 is TGCGCCAGCAGCCAAGAAGGGGCTGTACCCGAGCAGTACTTC.

The gene calls are TRBV29-1 and TRBJ2-1; the D gene is possibly TRBD2 (5 bases). The CDR3 has 11 amino acids. The V gene's germline CDR1 is SQVTM and CDR2 ANQGSEA. The V gene lost 5 bases and the J gene lost 9 bases, with 11 bases spanning the gap. The CDR3 spells CSVLNGGEQFF. The CDR3, as DNA: TGCAGCGTTCTTAACGGAGGTGAGCAGTTCTTC.

V usage is TRBV12-5 and J usage is TRBJ2-3; a weak D match, TRBD2 (5 bases). The V end was cut by 6 bases, the J end by 4 bases, with 14 bases between. The CDR3 spans 14 residues. Germline values: CDR1 LGHNT, CDR2 FRNRAP. The CDR3, as DNA: TGTGCTAGTGGGCCTGGGAGTCTAGCAGATACGCAGTATTTT. Translation gives CASGPGSLADTQYF.

The chain joins TRBV9 to TRBJ1-6, with a weak D call TRBD1 (6 bases). V was shortened by 0 bases and J by 10 bases, with 14 bases between the two germline ends. CDR3 size: 15 residues. Germline assignment: CDR1 SGDLS and CDR2 YYNGEE. The CDR3 region is CASSVDQGMGSPLHF. The DNA of the CDR3 is TGTGCCAGCAGCGTAGACCAGGGGATGGGGTCACCCCTCCACTTT.

The chain has TRBV28 and TRBJ1-4; 8 bases agree with TRBD1. Unmatched junction bases numbered 4, after V lost 1 base and J lost 0 bases. The CDR3 is 17 amino acids. Germline CDR1 and CDR2: MDHEN and SYDVKM. CDR3 DNA: TGTGCCAGCAGTTTATATGGCAGGGGGCCAACTAATGAAAAACTGTTTTTT. Translation gives CASSLYGRGPTNEKLFF.

The gene calls are TRBV19 and TRBJ1-1; the D is unclear. V dropped 6 bases and J dropped 0 bases, with 8 bases sitting between them. Germline V gene data show CDR1 as LNHDA and CDR2 as SQIVND (reference sequence). The CDR3 loop spans 13 amino acids. The DNA for the CDR3 is TGTGCCAGTAGGTTTAGTATGAACACTGAAGCTTTCTTT. Its protein is CASRFSMNTEAFF.

The V call is TRBV29-1, the J call TRBJ2-5, with 7 bases matching TRBD1. CDR1 and CDR2 (germline): SQVTM, ANQGSEA. The length of the CDR3 is 13 residues. The junction had 6 bases not matched to a gene; V was cut back by 3 bases and J by 5 bases. The CDR3 spells CSVDLRGLETQYF. The CDR3 region has the DNA TGCAGCGTTGATTTGAGGGGGCTGGAGACCCAGTACTTC.

This clone was recorded only once. The V and J genes are TRBV27 and TRBJ1-1, with 11 bases aligning to TRBD1. CDR1 is MNHEY and CDR2 is SMNVEV in the germline V gene (reference sequence). V gave up 3 bases and J gave up 4 bases; unmatched junction bases: 4. The CDR3 runs to 15 residues. CDR3 loop: CASSFGGQGVTEAFF. The CDR3, as DNA: TGTGCCAGCAGTTTTGGGGGACAGGGGGTCACTGAAGCTTTCTTT.

The chain is built from TRBV5-4 and TRBJ2-5, with TRBD1 matching 9 bases. With V trimmed by 5 bases and J by 5 bases, 4 bases remained unmatched. Germline V gene data show CDR1 as SGHNT and CDR2 as YYREEE (reference sequence). CDR3 length: 13 residues. DNA for the CDR3: TGTGCCAGCAGTTGGGACAGGGTTGAGACCCAGTACTTC. It translates to CASSWDRVETQYF. Combining the CDR3 with reference TRBV5-4 and TRBJ2-5 gives the whole variable domain ETGVTQSPTHLIKTRGQQVTLRCSSQSGHNTVSWYQQALGQGPQFIFQYYREEENGRGNFPPRFSGLQFPNYSSELNVNALELDDSALYLCASSWDRVETQYFGPGTRLLVL.

The gene calls are TRBV19 and TRBJ2-1; 13 bases are shared with TRBD2. CDR3 length: 16 amino acids. J was trimmed by 2 bases and V by 8 bases; bases with no gene match: 6. Germline V gives CDR1 LNHDA, CDR2 SQIVND (reference sequence). The DNA of the CDR3 is TGTGCCAGTGGACGGACTAGCGGGAGTCCCTACAATGAGCAGTTCTTC. Protein sequence: CASGRTSGSPYNEQFF.

This clone was detected only a few times. The V and J genes are TRBV7-3 and TRBJ2-7, with 7 positions matching TRBD1. V shed 4 bases, J shed 6 bases, and the junction held 6 bases outside the gene matches. Germline loops: CDR1 SGHTA, CDR2 FQGTGA. There are 13 residues in the CDR3. CDR3 bases: TGTGCCAGCAGCTCCGTGACAGGGACCGAGCAGTACTTC. The encoded protein is CASSSVTGTEQYF.

On this clone itself: Additional DNA sequences in this sample encode the identical CDR3. V usage is TRBV9 and J usage is TRBJ1-1; no firm D call. The CDR3 consists of 14 residues. V was shortened by 2 bases and J by 1 base, with 9 bases between the two germline ends. CDR1 SGDLS and CDR2 YYNGEE come from the germline V gene. CDR3 protein: CASSVDRGNTEAFF. DNA of the CDR3: TGTGCCAGCAGCGTGGATCGGGGGAACACTGAAGCTTTCTTT.

This chain links TRBV5-1 with TRBJ2-3, with 10 bases fitting TRBD2. V gave up 6 bases and J gave up 6 bases; unmatched junction bases: 7. Per germline, CDR1 SGHRS and CDR2 YFSETQ. The CDR3 has 14 residues. The CDR3 protein is CASTAGGQGDTQYF. For the CDR3, the DNA is TGCGCCAGCACAGCGGGAGGGCAAGGTGATACGCAGTATTTT.